The 27 T cell receptor beta chains listed next were all sequenced from one sample in a study of Ad26.COV2.S vaccination and SARS-CoV-2 variants (dated by TCRdb to the early 2020s). The library was obtained by the immunoSEQ multiplex PCR assay. The table was pulled from immuneACCESS by TCRdb, which kept in-frame rearrangements only. Such tables lose some clones; where checked, under half of the loss comes from unresolved V genes, and the rest has no known cause. The sample has about 350,000 clones on record, 75% to 90% of them singletons. Around 4.5% of the sample rests with the top ten. What this sample's treatment or condition label stands for: about 20 received Ad26.COV2.S at low or high dose, single or two shots; about 5 received placebo; per-sample allocation not given. For vaccine and placebo recipients, repertoires were sequenced using samples collected on day 63 after the first injection.

Sequenced here: peripheral blood, sampled in a trial of Ad26.COV2.S vaccine versus placebo. Receptor source: a person between 18 and 60 years old who received the Ad26.COV2.S COVID-19 vaccine or a placebo.

The chain has TRBV6-2 or TRBV6-3 and TRBJ1-1; maybe TRBD1 (5 bases). The CDR3 totals 15 residues. With 2 bases removed from V and 1 base from J, the gap between germline ends came to 11 bases. Germline V gene lookup returns CDR1 MNHEY and CDR2 SVGEGT. The CDR3: CASSYGGAWNTEAFF. For the CDR3, the DNA is TGTGCCAGCAGTTACGGAGGGGCGTGGAACACTGAAGCTTTCTTT.

The CDR3 sequence is CASGGNTEAFF. DNA of the CDR3: TGTGCCAGTGGGGGGAACACTGAAGCTTTCTTT. The chain is built from TRBV6-5 and TRBJ1-1; the D gene is possibly TRBD1 (5 bases). The germline CDR1 and CDR2 sequences are MNHEY and SVGAGI. V lost 9 bases, J lost 1 base, and 6 bases lay in between. This CDR3 has 11 residues.

The chain carries TRBV5-1 and TRBJ2-7, with D perhaps being TRBD1 or TRBD2 (5 bases each). The CDR3 sequence is 13 residues long. Germline V gives CDR1 SGHRS, CDR2 YFSETQ. V gave up 0 bases and J gave up 7 bases, with 11 bases separating them. CDR3 nucleotides: TGCGCCAGCAGCTTGGTGGGGGTCGGGGAGCAGTACTTC. This encodes CASSLVGVGEQYF.

The rearrangement joins TRBV2 to TRBJ2-5; D might be TRBD1 (7 bases). The germline V and J ends were trimmed by 7 bases and 6 bases, with 12 bases remaining between them. CDR1 is SNHLY and CDR2 is FYNNEI in the germline V gene. The CDR3 has 12 amino acids. CDR3 in amino acids: CASTPGGKTQYF. The CDR3 DNA reads TGTGCCAGCACACCAGGGGGGAAGACCCAGTACTTC.

This rearrangement joins TRBV24-1 to TRBJ1-1; 7 nucleotides align to TRBD1. Germline CDR1 is KGHDR and CDR2 is SFDVKD. With 4 bases clipped from V and 5 bases from J, the junction kept 3 bases outside the gene matches. The CDR3 totals 13 residues. CDR3 DNA sequence: TGTGCCACCAGTGACAGCAGGGGGACTGAAGCTTTCTTT. Its translation is CATSDSRGTEAFF.

The chain uses TRBV6-1 and TRBJ2-3, with TRBD2 identical over 13 bases. In germline, CDR1 is MNHNS, CDR2 SASEGT. This CDR3 region has 17 residues. Trimming removed 4 bases from V and 4 bases from J; junction bases left unmatched: 8. CDR3 nucleotide sequence: TGTGCCAGCAGTGGGACTAGCGGGAGCGTCTTCTCAGATACGCAGTATTTT. Protein sequence: CASSGTSGSVFSDTQYF.

The chain has TRBV5-5 and TRBJ1-1; D gene ambiguous. Between the trimmed V and J ends, which lost 1 base and 1 base, there was a span of 8 bases. This CDR3 is 14 amino acids long. Germline-derived CDR1 and CDR2 are SGHKS and YYEKEE (reference sequence). The CDR3 loop reads CASSLNTRNTEAFF. In DNA form, the CDR3 reads TGTGCCAGCAGCTTGAACACCAGGAACACTGAAGCTTTCTTT.

In its sample, this clone was seen a few times. The rearrangement links TRBV7-9 to TRBJ2-5, with D unresolved. The V and J ends lost 3 bases and 7 bases respectively, with 12 bases between them. The CDR3 is 13 amino acids. Per the germline V gene, CDR1 is SEHNR and CDR2 is FQNEAQ (reference sequence). The CDR3 sequence is CASSFPSGATQYF. The CDR3 nucleotides are TGTGCCAGCAGCTTTCCATCGGGCGCGACCCAGTACTTC.

This clone was picked up one time. The chain recombines TRBV18 with TRBJ1-4, with D uncertain. Trimming took 3 bases from V and 5 from J, leaving 10 bases between them. This CDR3 has 14 amino acids. Germline CDR1 KGHSH, CDR2 LQKENI. In DNA, the CDR3 is TGTGCCAGCTCACCGGGCAGGTCGAATGAAAAACTGTTTTTT. This sequence encodes CASSPGRSNEKLFF.

The chain uses TRBV27 and TRBJ1-4, with unresolved D. The CDR3 runs 13 residues. Deletions cut 6 bases from V and 7 bases from J, with 12 bases between. From germline, CDR1 is MNHEY and CDR2 SMNVEV (reference sequence). CDR3 nucleotides: TGTGCCAGCAGCCCAAACTGGGGTGAAAAACTGTTTTTT. It translates to CASSPNWGEKLFF.

This chain connects TRBV19 to TRBJ1-2, with 9 bases matching TRBD1. Germline CDR1 LNHDA, CDR2 SQIVND (reference sequence). CDR3 length: 14 amino acids. J was trimmed by 0 bases and V by 7 bases; bases with no gene match: 3. The CDR3 region has the DNA TGTGCCAGTAAGTGGACAGGGGCTAACTATGGCTACACCTTC. This gives the protein CASKWTGANYGYTF.

The chain combines TRBV9 with TRBJ2-1; the match to TRBD2 covers 8 bases. V shed 0 bases, J shed 7 bases, and the junction held 6 bases outside the gene matches. The CDR3 covers 15 residues. From germline, CDR1 is SGDLS and CDR2 YYNGEE. This CDR3 is CASSVVSGTANEQFF. CDR3 nucleotide sequence: TGTGCCAGCAGCGTAGTTAGCGGGACGGCAAATGAGCAGTTCTTC.

The chain has TRBV25-1 and TRBJ1-1, with 7 positions matching TRBD1. The germline CDR1 and CDR2 sequences are MGHDK and SYGVNS. The trim removed 7 bases at V and 7 bases at J, leaving 9 bases unmatched. The CDR3 totals 13 residues. DNA for the CDR3: TGTGCCAGCACCTTAGGACAGGAGCTTGAAGCTTTCTTT. It translates to CASTLGQELEAFF.

The rearrangement uses TRBV2 and TRBJ1-2; possible D gene TRBD1, 5 bases. This CDR3 is 13 amino acids long. Looked up from germline, CDR1 is SNHLY and CDR2 is FYNNEI. V shed 8 bases and J shed 1 base, with 11 bases lying between them. The CDR3 DNA sequence: TGTGCCAGCTTTCGGGGGAGTAACTATGGCTACACCTTC. Its protein product is CASFRGSNYGYTF.

The V gene is TRBV7-3, the J gene TRBJ2-1; no clear D gene. Deletions cut 2 bases from V and 0 bases from J, with 8 bases between. The CDR3 is 15 amino acids. CDR1 SGHTA and CDR2 FQGTGA come from the germline V gene. CDR3 nucleotide sequence: TGTGCCAGCAGCTTACTGCTAAGCTCCTACAATGAGCAGTTCTTC. Its protein is CASSLLLSSYNEQFF.

This chain connects TRBV7-2 to TRBJ1-6, with TRBD1 as a possible D gene (6 bases). Trimming removed 5 bases from V and 0 bases from J, with 17 bases in between. Germline CDR1 and CDR2: SGHTA and FQGNSA. The CDR3 consists of 18 residues. The DNA of the CDR3 is TGTGCCAGCAGCCTACAAGGACAGATGAGCTCCTATAATTCACCCCTCCACTTT. Translation gives CASSLQGQMSSYNSPLHF.

The chain links TRBV7-9 to TRBJ1-4; D ambiguous. CDR3 length: 14 amino acids. Per germline, CDR1 SEHNR and CDR2 FQNEAQ (reference sequence). V shed 0 bases and J shed 5 bases, with 7 bases lying between them. CDR3 protein: CASSLAGPNEKLFF. CDR3 nucleotide sequence: TGTGCCAGCAGCTTAGCGGGCCCAAATGAAAAACTGTTTTTT.

V and J are TRBV3-1 (or the pseudogene TRBV3-2) and TRBJ1-1; weak D call: TRBD1 (5 bases). Germline values: CDR1 LGHDT, CDR2 YNNKEL (reference sequence). This CDR3 region has 14 residues. Trimming cost V 4 bases and J 10 bases, with 19 bases left between them. CDR3 coding DNA: TGTGCCAGCAGCCTCGGTGGGGGAGAATCTAGAGCTTTCTTT. It codes for CASSLGGGESRAFF.

V is TRBV4-2 and J is TRBJ1-1, with 7 positions matching TRBD1. The CDR3 consists of 15 residues. V dropped 3 bases and J dropped 5; count of bases not matched to a gene: 9. Germline lookup yields CDR1 LGHNA and CDR2 YNFKEQ. The CDR3 nucleotides read TGTGCCAGCAGCCAGCTAGACAGGGAGGGAACTGAAGCTTTCTTT. Its translation: CASSQLDREGTEAFF.

This clone was counted a single time. This chain's CDR3 is CATSDLDIWGRGSYNEQFF. DNA of the CDR3: TGTGCCACCAGTGATCTGGATATTTGGGGGCGGGGGTCCTACAATGAGCAGTTCTTC. The V and J genes are TRBV24-1 and TRBJ2-1; D perhaps matches TRBD2 (7 bases). Between the trimmed V and J ends, which lost 3 bases and 1 base, there was a span of 21 bases. Germline V gives CDR1 KGHDR, CDR2 SFDVKD. CDR3 length: 19 amino acids.

This chain connects TRBV5-5 to TRBJ2-1; TRBD2 agrees at 8 bases. The V segment lost 4 bases and the J segment 5 bases; nucleotides outside the gene matches: 8. Germline CDR1 reads SGHKS; CDR2 reads YYEKEE (reference sequence). The CDR3 is made up of 15 amino acids. The CDR3 sequence is CASSAVVAGNNEQFF. CDR3 in DNA: TGTGCCAGCAGCGCGGTGGTAGCGGGGAACAATGAGCAGTTCTTC.

The J gene is TRBJ1-3, the V gene TRBV5-6; unclear D gene. Germline CDR1 reads SGHDT; CDR2 reads YYEEEE. V was shortened by 3 bases and J by 0 bases, with 7 bases between the two germline ends. The CDR3 has 14 residues. This CDR3 is CASSYGLSGNTIYF. The CDR3 DNA is TGTGCCAGCAGCTACGGGCTCTCTGGAAACACCATATATTTT.

The gene calls are TRBV19 and TRBJ1-4; tentatively, D is TRBD1 (6 bases). V was cut by 5 bases and J by 4 bases, with 11 bases left in between. This CDR3 contains 14 residues. Germline lookup yields CDR1 LNHDA and CDR2 SQIVND (reference sequence). CDR3 DNA sequence: TGTGCCAGTAGTTGGGGGGCGAATAATGAAAAACTGTTTTTT. Protein sequence: CASSWGANNEKLFF.

The CDR3 DNA sequence: TGTGCCAGCAGTTTAACTAGGACGCACAATGAGCAGTTCTTC. Protein product: CASSLTRTHNEQFF. The V and J genes are TRBV27 and TRBJ2-1; weak D call: TRBD2 (5 bases). Trimming pared 2 bases from V and 5 bases from J, leaving 10 bases between. The CDR3 is 14 amino acids. The germline V gene encodes CDR1 MNHEY and CDR2 SMNVEV (reference sequence).

A remark on this clone: This may arise from a read error, as a much more abundant clone is one base away. Other nucleotide sequences from this sample produce the same CDR3. The chain recombines TRBV6-5 with TRBJ2-2, with 8 bases lining up with TRBD2. There are 16 residues in the CDR3. CDR1 is MNHEY and CDR2 is SVGAGI in the germline V gene. Trimming at V came to 4 bases and at J to 1 base, leaving 5 bases not matched to a gene. Written as DNA, the CDR3 is TGTGCCAGCAGTTCGTTTGCGGGAGGGAACACCGGGGAGCTGTTTTTT. Translated: CASSSFAGGNTGELFF.

V is TRBV28 and J is TRBJ2-7; no reliable D call. The length of the CDR3 is 14 residues. The V end was cut by 5 bases, the J end by 0 bases, with 11 bases between. Looked up from germline, CDR1 is MDHEN and CDR2 is SYDVKM. The CDR3 region has the DNA TGTGCCAGCAGTCCCATACTGATCTCCTACGAGCAGTACTTC. It yields the protein CASSPILISYEQYF.

V and J are TRBV28 and TRBJ1-3, with D hard to call. In germline, CDR1 is MDHEN, CDR2 SYDVKM. CDR3 length: 15 amino acids. V lost 6 bases, J lost 0 bases, and 12 bases lay in between. The CDR3 DNA is TGTGCCAGCAGGCAATCGGGAGACTCTGGAAACACCATATATTTT. Its protein product is CASRQSGDSGNTIYF.